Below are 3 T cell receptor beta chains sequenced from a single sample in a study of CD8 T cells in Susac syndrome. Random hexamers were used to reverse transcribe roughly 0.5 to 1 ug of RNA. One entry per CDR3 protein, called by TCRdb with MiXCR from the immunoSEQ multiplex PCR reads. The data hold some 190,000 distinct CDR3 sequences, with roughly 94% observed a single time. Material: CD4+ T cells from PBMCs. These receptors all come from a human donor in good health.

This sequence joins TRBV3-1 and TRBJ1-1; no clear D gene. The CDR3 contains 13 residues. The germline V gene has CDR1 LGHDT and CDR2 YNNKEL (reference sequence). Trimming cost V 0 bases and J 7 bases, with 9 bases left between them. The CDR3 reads CASSQEYTYEAFF. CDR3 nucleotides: TGTGCCAGCAGCCAAGAGTACACCTATGAAGCTTTCTTT.

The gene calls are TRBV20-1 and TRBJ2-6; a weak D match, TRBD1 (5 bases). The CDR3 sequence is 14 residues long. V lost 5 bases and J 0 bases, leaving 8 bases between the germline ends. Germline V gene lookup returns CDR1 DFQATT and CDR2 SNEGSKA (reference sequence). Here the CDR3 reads CSAPDSSGANVLTF. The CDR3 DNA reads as TGCAGTGCTCCTGACAGCTCTGGGGCCAACGTCCTGACTTTC.

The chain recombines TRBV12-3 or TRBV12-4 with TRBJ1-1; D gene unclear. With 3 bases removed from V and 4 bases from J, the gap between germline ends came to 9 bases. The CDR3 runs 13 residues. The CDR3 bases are TGTGCCAGCAGTTTCAGTCAGAGCACTGAAGCTTTCTTT. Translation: CASSFSQSTEAFF.